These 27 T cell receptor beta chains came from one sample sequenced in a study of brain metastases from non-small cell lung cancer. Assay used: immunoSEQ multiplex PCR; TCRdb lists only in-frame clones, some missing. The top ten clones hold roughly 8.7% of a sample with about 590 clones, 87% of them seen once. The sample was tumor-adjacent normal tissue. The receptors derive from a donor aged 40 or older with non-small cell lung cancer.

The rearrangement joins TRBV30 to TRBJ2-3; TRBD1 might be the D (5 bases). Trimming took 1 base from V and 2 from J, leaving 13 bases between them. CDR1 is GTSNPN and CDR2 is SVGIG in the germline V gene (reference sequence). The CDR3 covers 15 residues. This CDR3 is CAWSDRPGATDTQYF. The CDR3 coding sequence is TGTGCCTGGAGTGACAGACCTGGGGCCACAGATACGCAGTATTTT.

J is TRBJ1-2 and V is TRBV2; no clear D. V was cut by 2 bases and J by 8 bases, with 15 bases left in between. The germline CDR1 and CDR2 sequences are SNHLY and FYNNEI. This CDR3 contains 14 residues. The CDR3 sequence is CASSERTEIRGYTF. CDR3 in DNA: TGTGCCAGCAGTGAAAGGACGGAGATACGGGGCTACACCTTC.

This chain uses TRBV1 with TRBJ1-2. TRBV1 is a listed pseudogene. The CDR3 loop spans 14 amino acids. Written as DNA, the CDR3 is TGCACCAGCAGCCAAGATGGTGGGGACCATGGCTACACCTTC. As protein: CTSSQDGGDHGYTF.

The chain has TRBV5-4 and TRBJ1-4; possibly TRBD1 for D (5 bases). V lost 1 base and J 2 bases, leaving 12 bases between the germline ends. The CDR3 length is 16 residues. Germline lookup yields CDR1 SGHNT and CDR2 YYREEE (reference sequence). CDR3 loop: CASSLLGGMTNEKLFF. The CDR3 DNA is TGTGCCAGCAGCTTGCTGGGGGGGATGACTAATGAAAAACTGTTTTTT.

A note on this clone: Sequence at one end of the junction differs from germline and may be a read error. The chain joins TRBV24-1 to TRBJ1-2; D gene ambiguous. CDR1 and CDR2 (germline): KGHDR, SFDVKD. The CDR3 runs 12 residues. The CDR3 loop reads CATSDSRYGYTF. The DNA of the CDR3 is TGTGCCACCAGTGATTCCCGCTATGGTTACACCTTC.

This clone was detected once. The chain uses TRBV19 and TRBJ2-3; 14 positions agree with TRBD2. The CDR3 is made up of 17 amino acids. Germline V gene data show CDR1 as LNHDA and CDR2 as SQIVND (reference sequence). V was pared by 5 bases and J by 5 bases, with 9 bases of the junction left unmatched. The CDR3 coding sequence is TGTGCCAGTAGTCTGGGGACTAGCGGGAGCCCCCAAGATACGCAGTATTTT. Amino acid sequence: CASSLGTSGSPQDTQYF.

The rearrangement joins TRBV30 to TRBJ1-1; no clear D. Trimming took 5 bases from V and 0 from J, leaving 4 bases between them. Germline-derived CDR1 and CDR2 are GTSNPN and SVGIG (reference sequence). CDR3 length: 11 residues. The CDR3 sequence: CAWDMNTEAFF. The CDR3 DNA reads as TGTGCCTGGGACATGAACACTGAAGCTTTCTTT.

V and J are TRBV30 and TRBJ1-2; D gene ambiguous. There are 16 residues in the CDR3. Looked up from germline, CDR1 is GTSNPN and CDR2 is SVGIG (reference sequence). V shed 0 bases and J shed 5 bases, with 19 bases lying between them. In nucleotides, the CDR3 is TGTGCCTGGAGTGTACGGGGTAGGGCTCCTACGTATGGCTACACCTTC. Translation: CAWSVRGRAPTYGYTF.

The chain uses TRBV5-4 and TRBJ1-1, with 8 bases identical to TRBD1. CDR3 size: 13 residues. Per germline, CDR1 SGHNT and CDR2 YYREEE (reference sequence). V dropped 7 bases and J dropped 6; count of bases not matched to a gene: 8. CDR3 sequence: CASQGARTAEAFF. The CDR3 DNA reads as TGTGCCAGCCAGGGGGCGCGGACCGCTGAAGCTTTCTTT.

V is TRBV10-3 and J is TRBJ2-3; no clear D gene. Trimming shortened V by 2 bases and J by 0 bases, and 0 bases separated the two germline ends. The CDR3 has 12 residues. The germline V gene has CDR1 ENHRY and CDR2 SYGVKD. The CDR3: CAISESTDTQYF. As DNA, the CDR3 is TGTGCCATCAGTGAGAGCACAGATACGCAGTATTTT.

CDR3 loop: CATSDVGTSGGRQFF. In DNA form, the CDR3 reads TGTGCCACCAGTGATGTAGGGACTAGCGGGGGCCGGCAGTTCTTC. This chain uses TRBV24-1 with TRBJ2-1; 14 nucleotides line up with TRBD2. V lost 3 bases, J lost 12 bases, and 6 bases stayed unmatched. There are 15 residues in the CDR3. Germline V CDR1 and CDR2: KGHDR, SFDVKD.

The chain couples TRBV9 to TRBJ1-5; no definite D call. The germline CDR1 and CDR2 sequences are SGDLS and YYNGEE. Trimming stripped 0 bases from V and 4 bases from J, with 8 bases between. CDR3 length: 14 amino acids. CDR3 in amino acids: CASSVGGPNQPQHF. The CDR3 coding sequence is TGTGCCAGCAGCGTAGGCGGGCCGAATCAGCCCCAGCATTTT.

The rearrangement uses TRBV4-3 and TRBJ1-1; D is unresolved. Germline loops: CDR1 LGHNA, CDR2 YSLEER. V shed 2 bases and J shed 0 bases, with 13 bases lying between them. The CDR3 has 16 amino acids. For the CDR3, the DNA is TGCGCCAGCAGCCAAAGATTGGGAGGCATGAACACTGAAGCTTTCTTT. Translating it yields CASSQRLGGMNTEAFF.

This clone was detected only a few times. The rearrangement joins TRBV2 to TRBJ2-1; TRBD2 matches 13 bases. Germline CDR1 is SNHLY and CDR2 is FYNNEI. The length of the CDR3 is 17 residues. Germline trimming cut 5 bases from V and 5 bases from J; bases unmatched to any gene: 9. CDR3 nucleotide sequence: TGTGCCAGCAGTCAGATGGGACTAGCGGGGCCGAACAATGAGCAGTTCTTC. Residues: CASSQMGLAGPNNEQFF.

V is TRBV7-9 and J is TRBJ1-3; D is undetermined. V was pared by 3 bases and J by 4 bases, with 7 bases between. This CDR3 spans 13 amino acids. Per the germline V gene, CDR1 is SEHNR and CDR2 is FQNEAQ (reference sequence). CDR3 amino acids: CASSFSTGNTIYF. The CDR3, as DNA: TGTGCCAGCAGCTTTTCGACGGGAAACACCATATATTTT.

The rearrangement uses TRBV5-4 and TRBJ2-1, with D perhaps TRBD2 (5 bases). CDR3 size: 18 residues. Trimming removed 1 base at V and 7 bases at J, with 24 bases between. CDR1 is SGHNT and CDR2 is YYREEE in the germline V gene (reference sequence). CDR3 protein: CASSLWVGGSWGENEQFF. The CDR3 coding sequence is TGTGCCAGCAGCTTGTGGGTTGGCGGTAGCTGGGGAGAAAATGAGCAGTTCTTC.

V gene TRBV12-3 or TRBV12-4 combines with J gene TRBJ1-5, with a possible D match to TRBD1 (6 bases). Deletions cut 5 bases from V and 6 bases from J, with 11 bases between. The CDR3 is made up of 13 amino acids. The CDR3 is CASSLRGIQPQHF. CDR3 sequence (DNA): TGTGCCAGCAGTCTGAGGGGGATTCAGCCCCAGCATTTT.

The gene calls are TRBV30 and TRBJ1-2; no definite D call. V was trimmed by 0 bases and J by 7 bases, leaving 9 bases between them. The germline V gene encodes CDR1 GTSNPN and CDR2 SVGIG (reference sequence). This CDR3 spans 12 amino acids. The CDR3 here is CAWSVGVFGYTF. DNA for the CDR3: TGTGCCTGGAGTGTAGGAGTTTTTGGCTACACCTTC.

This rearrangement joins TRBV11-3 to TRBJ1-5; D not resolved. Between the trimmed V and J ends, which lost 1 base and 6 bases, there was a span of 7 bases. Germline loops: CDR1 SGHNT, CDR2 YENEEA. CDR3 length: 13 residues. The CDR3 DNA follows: TGTGCCAGCAGCTTAGGGCGTGGTCAGCCCCAGCATTTT. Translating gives CASSLGRGQPQHF.

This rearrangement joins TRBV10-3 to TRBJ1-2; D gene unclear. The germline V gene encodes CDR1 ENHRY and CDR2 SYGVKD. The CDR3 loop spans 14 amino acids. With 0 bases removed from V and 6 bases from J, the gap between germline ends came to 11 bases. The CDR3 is CAISESERDNGYTF. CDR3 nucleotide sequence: TGTGCCATCAGTGAGTCGGAAAGGGATAATGGCTACACCTTC.

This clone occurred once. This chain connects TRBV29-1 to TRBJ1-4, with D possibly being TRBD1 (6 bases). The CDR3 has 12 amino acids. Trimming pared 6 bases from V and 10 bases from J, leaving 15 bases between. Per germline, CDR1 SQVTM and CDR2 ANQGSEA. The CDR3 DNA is TGCAGCGTCGGCGAGGCCAGGGGAAAACTGTTTTTT. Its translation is CSVGEARGKLFF.

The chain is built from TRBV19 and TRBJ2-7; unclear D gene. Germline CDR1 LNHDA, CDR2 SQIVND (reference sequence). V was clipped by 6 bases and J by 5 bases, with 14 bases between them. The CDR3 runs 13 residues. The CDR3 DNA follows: TGTGCCAGTAGCGATCGAAGATGGGACGAGCAGTACTTC. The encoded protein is CASSDRRWDEQYF. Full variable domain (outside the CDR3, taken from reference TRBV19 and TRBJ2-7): DGGITQSPKYLFRKEGQNVTLSCEQNLNHDAMYWYRQDPGQGLRLIYYSQIVNDFQKGDIAEGYSVSREKKESFPLTVTSAQKNPTAFYLCASSDRRWDEQYFGPGTRLTVT.

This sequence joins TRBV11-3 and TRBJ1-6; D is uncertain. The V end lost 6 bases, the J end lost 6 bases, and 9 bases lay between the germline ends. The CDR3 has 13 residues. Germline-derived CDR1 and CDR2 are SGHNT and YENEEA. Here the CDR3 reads CASSTVSNSPLHF. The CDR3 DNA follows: TGTGCCAGCAGTACAGTCTCTAATTCACCCCTCCACTTT.

DNA for the CDR3: TGTGCCAGCAGTCCCGTAGAGACAATCTCGAACACTGAAGCTTTCTTT. It translates to CASSPVETISNTEAFF. The V call is TRBV28, the J call TRBJ1-1; the D is unclear. CDR3 length: 16 residues. Trimming removed 5 bases at V and 1 base at J, with 17 bases between. Germline V CDR1 and CDR2: MDHEN, SYDVKM. The variable domain in full, with the rest retrieved from reference TRBV28 and TRBJ1-1, is DVKVTQSSRYLVKRTGEKVFLECVQDMDHENMFWYRQDPGLGLRLIYFSYDVKMKEKGDIPEGYSVSREKKERFSLILESASTNQTSMYLCASSPVETISNTEAFFGQGTRLTVV.

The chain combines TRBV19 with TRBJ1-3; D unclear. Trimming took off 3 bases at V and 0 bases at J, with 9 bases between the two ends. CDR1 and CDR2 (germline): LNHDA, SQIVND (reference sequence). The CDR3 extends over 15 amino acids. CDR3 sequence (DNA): TGTGCCAGTAGTATCAGCCGGAGCTCTGGAAACACCATATATTTT. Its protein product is CASSISRSSGNTIYF.

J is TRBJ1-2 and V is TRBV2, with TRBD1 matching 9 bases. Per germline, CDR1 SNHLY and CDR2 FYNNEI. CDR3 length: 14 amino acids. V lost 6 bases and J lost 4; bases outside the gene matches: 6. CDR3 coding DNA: TGTGCCAGCAGGTTACAGGGGGCCCTCTATGGCTACACCTTC. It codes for CASRLQGALYGYTF.

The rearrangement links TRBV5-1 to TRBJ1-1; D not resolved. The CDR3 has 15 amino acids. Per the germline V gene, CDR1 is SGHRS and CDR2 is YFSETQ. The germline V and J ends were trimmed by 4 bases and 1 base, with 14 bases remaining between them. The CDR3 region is CASSPRMTKNTEAFF. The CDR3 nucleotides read TGCGCCAGCAGCCCGCGAATGACAAAGAACACTGAAGCTTTCTTT. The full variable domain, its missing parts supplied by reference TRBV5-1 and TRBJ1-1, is KAGVTQTPRYLIKTRGQQVTLSCSPISGHRSVSWYQQTPGQGLQFLFEYFSETQRNKGNFPGRFSGRQFSNSRSEMNVSTLELGDSALYLCASSPRMTKNTEAFFGQGTRLTVV.